A selection of T cell receptor beta chains follows, all from one sample in a study of OX40 agonist ivuxolimab in advanced cancers. Sequencing used immunoSEQ multiplex PCR; TCRdb keeps in-frame clones, though not all of them. The table lists under 75,000 clones, roughly nine tenths of them singletons. Source: CD4+ or CD8+ T cells sorted from blood, taken in a trial of the OX40 agonist ivuxolimab. The receptors shown here come from an adult with an advanced solid tumor such as melanoma, head and neck, liver or kidney cancer. CDR3s include the opening cysteine and the closing phenylalanine or tryptophan. The D gene is left open where the match is weak. Where a row states a size, it is once, few, many or the class of an expanded clone; other rows omit it.

j_call: TRBJ2-7
clone_size: -
d_call: TRBD1
v_call: TRBV28
cdr3_aa: CASSFSRTGDLSYEQYF
cdr3_nt: TGTGCCAGCAGTTTTTCAAGGACAGGGGATCTCTCCTACGAGCAGTACTTC

j_call: TRBJ2-2
clone_size: -
d_call: TRBD2
v_call: TRBV4-3
cdr3_aa: CASSQDGGLAGGGELFF
cdr3_nt: TGCGCCAGCAGCCAAGATGGGGGGCTAGCGGGAGGCGGGGAGCTGTTTTTT

j_call: TRBJ2-1
clone_size: -
d_call: -
v_call: TRBV6-5
cdr3_aa: CASSYSADYNEQFF
cdr3_nt: TGTGCCAGCAGTTACTCAGCCGATTACAATGAGCAGTTCTTC

j_call: TRBJ2-1
clone_size: -
d_call: -
v_call: TRBV28
cdr3_aa: CASSPPGGAYNEQFF
cdr3_nt: TGTGCCAGCAGTCCTCCGGGTGGGGCTTACAATGAGCAGTTCTTC

j_call: TRBJ2-5
clone_size: -
d_call: TRBD1
v_call: TRBV19
cdr3_aa: CASSAMTGSIETQYF
cdr3_nt: TGTGCCAGTAGTGCGATGACAGGGTCCATAGAGACCCAGTACTTC

j_call: TRBJ1-5
clone_size: -
d_call: TRBD1
v_call: TRBV6-5
cdr3_aa: CASSYVGQGINQPQHF
cdr3_nt: TGTGCCAGCAGTTATGTAGGACAGGGTATCAATCAGCCCCAGCATTTT

j_call: TRBJ2-3
clone_size: -
d_call: TRBD2
v_call: TRBV28
cdr3_aa: CASRGTSGRLDTQYF
cdr3_nt: TGTGCCAGCAGGGGGACTAGCGGGAGGTTAGATACGCAGTATTTT

j_call: TRBJ2-5
clone_size: -
d_call: -
v_call: TRBV4-1
cdr3_aa: CASSQDLEETQYF
cdr3_nt: TGCGCCAGCAGCCAAGATTTAGAGGAGACCCAGTACTTC

j_call: TRBJ2-5
clone_size: -
d_call: TRBD2
v_call: TRBV7-2
cdr3_aa: CASSFPTENSGRAPETQYF
cdr3_nt: TGTGCCAGCAGCTTCCCAACAGAGAATAGCGGGAGGGCCCCGGAGACCCAGTACTTC

j_call: TRBJ2-1
clone_size: -
d_call: -
v_call: TRBV29-1
cdr3_aa: CSVEEMGAGNEQFF
cdr3_nt: TGCAGCGTTGAAGAAATGGGGGCCGGCAATGAGCAGTTCTTC

j_call: TRBJ1-2
clone_size: -
d_call: TRBD1
v_call: TRBV6-1
cdr3_aa: CASREFGDRDYGYTF
cdr3_nt: TGTGCCAGCAGGGAATTCGGGGACAGGGACTATGGCTACACCTTC

j_call: TRBJ2-2
clone_size: -
d_call: -
v_call: TRBV28
cdr3_aa: CASSWYQLTNTGELFF
cdr3_nt: TGTGCCAGCAGTTGGTACCAGTTGACGAACACCGGGGAGCTGTTTTTT

j_call: TRBJ2-4
clone_size: -
d_call: -
v_call: TRBV5-4
cdr3_aa: CASSFNVKNIQYF
cdr3_nt: TGTGCCAGCAGCTTCAATGTCAAAAACATTCAGTACTTC

j_call: TRBJ2-7
clone_size: -
d_call: -
v_call: TRBV27
cdr3_aa: CASSSGSYEQYF
cdr3_nt: TGTGCCAGCAGCTCCGGGAGTTACGAGCAGTACTTC

j_call: TRBJ2-1
clone_size: few
d_call: -
v_call: TRBV7-9
cdr3_aa: CASSFQYNEQFF
cdr3_nt: TGTGCCAGCAGCTTCCAATACAATGAGCAGTTCTTC

j_call: TRBJ2-7
clone_size: -
d_call: -
v_call: TRBV6-1
cdr3_aa: CASSWSQGISYEQYF
cdr3_nt: TGTGCCAGCTCATGGTCCCAGGGGATCTCTTACGAGCAGTACTTC

j_call: TRBJ1-2
clone_size: few
d_call: -
v_call: TRBV2
cdr3_aa: CASSDGKNNYGYTF
cdr3_nt: TGTGCCAGCAGTGATGGCAAAAATAACTATGGCTACACCTTC

j_call: TRBJ1-5
clone_size: few
d_call: -
v_call: TRBV19
cdr3_aa: CASSIIAGLNQPQHF
cdr3_nt: TGTGCCAGTAGTATAATAGCAGGGCTCAATCAGCCCCAGCATTTT

j_call: TRBJ2-7
clone_size: -
d_call: TRBD1
v_call: TRBV30
cdr3_aa: CAWSDGQGAYEQYF
cdr3_nt: TGTGCCTGGAGTGACGGACAGGGGGCCTACGAGCAGTACTTC

j_call: TRBJ1-1
clone_size: once
d_call: TRBD1
v_call: TRBV27
cdr3_aa: CASSFSGTGTEAFF
cdr3_nt: TGTGCCAGCAGTTTCTCCGGGACAGGGACTGAAGCTTTCTTT

j_call: TRBJ1-1
clone_size: -
d_call: -
v_call: TRBV9
cdr3_aa: CASSVRGNRNTEAFF
cdr3_nt: TGTGCCAGCAGCGTGCGAGGTAACCGAAACACTGAAGCTTTCTTT

j_call: TRBJ1-2
clone_size: -
d_call: TRBD1
v_call: TRBV10-1
cdr3_aa: CASRRDSFYGYTF
cdr3_nt: TGCGCCAGCCGGCGGGACAGCTTCTATGGCTACACCTTC

j_call: TRBJ1-4
clone_size: -
d_call: TRBD1
v_call: TRBV27
cdr3_aa: CASSWGQTNEKLFF
cdr3_nt: TGTGCCAGCAGTTGGGGACAGACTAATGAAAAACTGTTTTTT

j_call: TRBJ2-1
clone_size: -
d_call: -
v_call: TRBV9
cdr3_aa: CASSVVTGHEQFF
cdr3_nt: TGTGCCAGCAGCGTAGTAACTGGCCATGAGCAGTTCTTC

j_call: TRBJ1-5
clone_size: -
d_call: TRBD1
v_call: TRBV30
cdr3_aa: CAWGQGKPQHF
cdr3_nt: TGTGCCTGGGGACAGGGGAAGCCCCAGCATTTT

j_call: TRBJ1-4
clone_size: -
d_call: -
v_call: TRBV4-3
cdr3_aa: CASSQDRADNEKLFF
cdr3_nt: TGCGCCAGCAGCCAAGACAGGGCTGATAATGAAAAACTGTTTTTT

j_call: TRBJ1-2
clone_size: -
d_call: -
v_call: TRBV5-4
cdr3_aa: CASSPGTEKYGYTF
cdr3_nt: TGTGCCAGCAGCCCTGGGACGGAAAAATATGGCTACACCTTC

j_call: TRBJ2-7
clone_size: -
d_call: -
v_call: TRBV4-3
cdr3_aa: CASSQGSEQYF
cdr3_nt: TGCGCCAGCAGCCAAGGGTCCGAGCAGTACTTC

j_call: TRBJ2-3
clone_size: -
d_call: TRBD2
v_call: TRBV6-1
cdr3_aa: CASSETREPPDTQYF
cdr3_nt: TGTGCCAGCAGTGAGACGCGGGAGCCCCCAGATACGCAGTATTTT

j_call: TRBJ2-1
clone_size: -
d_call: TRBD2
v_call: TRBV14
cdr3_aa: CASSQFSGASSYNEQFF
cdr3_nt: TGTGCCAGCAGCCAATTTAGCGGGGCCAGCTCCTACAATGAGCAGTTCTTC

j_call: TRBJ1-3
clone_size: -
d_call: -
v_call: TRBV7-9
cdr3_aa: CASSWGRGELF
cdr3_nt: TGTGCCAGCAGCTGGGGACGGGGCGAGTTGTTT

j_call: TRBJ2-5
clone_size: -
d_call: -
v_call: TRBV5-5
cdr3_aa: CASSLPTPEETQYF
cdr3_nt: TGTGCCAGCAGCTTGCCTACCCCGGAAGAGACCCAGTACTTC

j_call: TRBJ2-5
clone_size: -
d_call: -
v_call: TRBV5-4
cdr3_aa: CASSPERVSETQYF
cdr3_nt: TGTGCCAGCAGCCCCGAGAGGGTTTCCGAGACCCAGTACTTC

j_call: TRBJ2-1
clone_size: few
d_call: -
v_call: TRBV9
cdr3_aa: CASSPGLVNEQFF
cdr3_nt: TGTGCCAGCAGCCCTGGGCTAGTCAATGAGCAGTTCTTC

j_call: TRBJ2-1
clone_size: -
d_call: -
v_call: TRBV5-4
cdr3_aa: CASSLRGRNEQFF
cdr3_nt: TGTGCCAGCAGCTTGAGGGGTCGGAATGAGCAGTTCTTC

j_call: TRBJ1-2
clone_size: -
d_call: TRBD1
v_call: TRBV28
cdr3_aa: CASSLDRGNYGYTF
cdr3_nt: TGTGCCAGCAGTTTGGACAGGGGGAACTATGGCTACACCTTC

j_call: TRBJ2-2
clone_size: -
d_call: TRBD2
v_call: TRBV28
cdr3_aa: CASSYWGLAGDPYNTGELFF
cdr3_nt: TGTGCCAGCAGTTACTGGGGACTAGCGGGAGACCCTTATAACACCGGGGAGCTGTTTTTT

j_call: TRBJ1-1
clone_size: -
d_call: -
v_call: TRBV19
cdr3_aa: CASSPISGTEAFF
cdr3_nt: TGTGCCAGTAGTCCTATCTCCGGGACAGAAGCTTTCTTT

j_call: TRBJ2-1
clone_size: -
d_call: TRBD2
v_call: TRBV4-1
cdr3_aa: CASSHTSGEQFF
cdr3_nt: TGCGCCAGCAGCCACACTAGCGGTGAGCAGTTCTTC

j_call: TRBJ2-1
clone_size: -
d_call: -
v_call: TRBV9
cdr3_aa: CASSDGLVEQFF
cdr3_nt: TGTGCCAGCAGCGACGGACTGGTAGAGCAGTTCTTC

j_call: TRBJ1-2
clone_size: -
d_call: -
v_call: TRBV19
cdr3_aa: CASSIGTPYGYTF
cdr3_nt: TGTGCCAGTAGTATCGGGACACCATATGGCTACACCTTC